This TCR beta chain was identified in a study of blood T cell repertoires in COVID-19 (dated by TCRdb to 2019 to 2021). For the study in its entirety: Collaborator samples came from the United States, Italy and Spain and covered acute and convalescent phases of COVID-19. The prospective study material was composed of cDNA or gDNA derived from T cells, B-cell-depleted T cells, or PBMCs. Subjects who had been exposed to COVID-19, were actively infected with it, or had recovered from it provided the deeply sampled blood TCRbeta repertoires that made up the dataset. The repertoires were released in a freely available public database intended as a resource for research on the immune response to SARS-CoV-2. Samples came from the ongoing ImmuneRACE study (first 160 participants) plus 1,254 subjects from 6 global collaborators. Nearly every sample came with metadata listing a de-identified subject ID, COVID-19 status, age in years and sex. HLA class I and class II types, where available, came from metadata supplied by the sample provider rather than from assay-based typing.

About this clone: Its antigen specificity is not known. Base quality data are lacking; no much larger clone is found one base away.

Each collaborating institution followed its own protocols to collect whole blood in K2EDTA tubes. Collaborator samples were shipped for TCRbeta analysis as frozen whole blood, isolated PBMCs, or DNA extracted from either sample type. TCRbeta CDR3 regions were amplified from genomic DNA using the immunoSEQ Assay, a bias-controlled multiplex PCR. Concerning the study's data processing: The number of nucleated cells in each sample was estimated by amplification of reference gene primers within the assay. Sequence reads were collapsed and filtered to measure the absolute abundance of every unique TCRbeta CDR3 rearrangement. For each sample, productive Simpson clonality was calculated as the square root of Simpson's diversity index across productive rearrangements. TCRdb re-hosts the immuneACCESS table, in-frame sequences only. Its copies lack some clones; in the studies checked, an unresolved V gene accounts for under half of them, and the cause for the rest is not known. That table furnishes V, J and clone size, whereas the DNA furnished D and trimming. The sample table records about 74,000 clones; 90% of these occur just once. Approximately 1.5% of the sample is taken by the ten largest.

Trimming removed 1 base from V and 5 bases from J, leaving 14 bases between the germline ends. The CDR3 spans 16 residues, from the cysteine through the phenylalanine. The DNA shown is the 48-base CDR3, in frame from base 1. From the germline V gene, CDR1 is LGHNA and CDR2 is YNFKEQ. General study outcomes and caveats: The quantity of clinical and demographic metadata differed by source and by participant and was supplied without curation.

The sample comprised peripheral blood. The origin of this receptor is a man aged 50-60 years with acute or convalescent COVID-19. Recombination connected TRBV4-2 to TRBJ2-2; a tentative D call is TRBD2 (5 bases match). The sequenced DNA is TGTGCCAGCAGCCAAGGTCCAGCAAGCGGTACCGGGGAGCTGTTTTTT. It codes for CASSQGPASGTGELFF.